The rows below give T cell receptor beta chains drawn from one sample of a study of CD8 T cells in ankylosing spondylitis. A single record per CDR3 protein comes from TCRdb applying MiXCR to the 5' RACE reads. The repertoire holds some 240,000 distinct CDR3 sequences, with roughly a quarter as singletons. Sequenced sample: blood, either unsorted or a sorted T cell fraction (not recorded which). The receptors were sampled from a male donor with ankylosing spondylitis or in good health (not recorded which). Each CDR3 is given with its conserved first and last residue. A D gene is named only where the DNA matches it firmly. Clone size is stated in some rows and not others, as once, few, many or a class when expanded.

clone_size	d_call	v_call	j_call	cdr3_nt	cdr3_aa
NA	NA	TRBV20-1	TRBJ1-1	TGCAGTGCTAGAGGGGCGGCGAACACTGAAGCTTTCTTT	CSARGAANTEAFF
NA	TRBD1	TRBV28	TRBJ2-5	TGTGCCAGTTGCCCCGGGACAGGGAGGGAGACCCAGTACTTC	CASCPGTGRETQYF
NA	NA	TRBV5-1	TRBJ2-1	TGCGCCAGCAGCTTGGACAGCAGCTCCTACAATGAGCAGTTCTTC	CASSLDSSSYNEQFF
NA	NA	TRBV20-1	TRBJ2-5	TGCAGTGCTCACCTTGGTGGGGGGGCACAAGAGACCCAGTACTTC	CSAHLGGGAQETQYF
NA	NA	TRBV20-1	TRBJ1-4	TGCAGTGCTGCCCCAAGAGACAGTAGGCAAAAACTGTTTTTT	CSAAPRDSRQKLFF
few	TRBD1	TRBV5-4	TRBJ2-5	TGTGCCAGCAGCTCCCCAATGGACAGGGTCCAAGAGACCCAGTACTTC	CASSSPMDRVQETQYF
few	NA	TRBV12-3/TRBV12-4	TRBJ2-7	TGTGCCAGCAGTTGGACACGGGGGGAGCAGTACTTC	CASSWTRGEQYF
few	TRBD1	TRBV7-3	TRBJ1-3	TGTGCCAGCAGCTTAATTGGACAGGGCCCTGGAAACACCATATATTTT	CASSLIGQGPGNTIYF
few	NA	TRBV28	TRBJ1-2	TGTGCCAGCAGTTTCGGTCGAGGAGGGACCTATGGCTACACCTTC	CASSFGRGGTYGYTF
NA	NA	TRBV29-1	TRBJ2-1	TGCAGCGTGGGGGGCCGTCTCTACAATGAGCAGTTCTTC	CSVGGRLYNEQFF
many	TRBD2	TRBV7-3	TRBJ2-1	TGTGCCAGCAGCTTCGGGGGGGCTCGCGGTAATGAGCAGTTCTTC	CASSFGGARGNEQFF
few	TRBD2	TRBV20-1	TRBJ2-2	TGCAGTGCTAGAGGTTACTTGGGACTAGCGACCGGGGAGCTGTTTTTT	CSARGYLGLATGELFF
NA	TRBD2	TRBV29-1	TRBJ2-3	TGCAGCGTTTTCGGGGATCCTAGCGGAGGAGATACGCAGTATTTT	CSVFGDPSGGDTQYF
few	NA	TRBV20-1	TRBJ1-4	TGCAGTGCCCGAGGCCGTCGTGAAAAACTGTTTTTT	CSARGRREKLFF
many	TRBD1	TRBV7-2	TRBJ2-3	TGTGCCAGCAGCGGGACAGGGCATTCCACAGATACGCAGTATTTT	CASSGTGHSTDTQYF
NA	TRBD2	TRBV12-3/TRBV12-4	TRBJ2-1	TGTGCCAGCAGTAATAGCGGGGGCCCGATCGATGAGCAGTTCTTC	CASSNSGGPIDEQFF
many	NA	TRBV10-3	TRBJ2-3	TGTGCCATCAGTGTAGGCAGGGGCACAGATACGCAGTATTTT	CAISVGRGTDTQYF
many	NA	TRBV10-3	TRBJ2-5	TGTGCCATCAGTGATTACGGAGAGACCCAGTACTTC	CAISDYGETQYF
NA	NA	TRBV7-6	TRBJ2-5	TGTGCCAGCAGCTTAGCGGCTGACCGCACGGAGACCCAGTACTTC	CASSLAADRTETQYF
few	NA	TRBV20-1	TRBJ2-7	TGCAGTGCTAGGTCCGCGGGGGCAGGGGATTCCTACGAGCAGTACTTC	CSARSAGAGDSYEQYF
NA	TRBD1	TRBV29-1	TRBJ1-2	TGCAGCGTTGAAGGACAGGGGCCGGGAGGCTACACCTTT	CSVEGQGPGGYTF
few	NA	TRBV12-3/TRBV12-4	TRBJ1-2	TGTGCCAGCAGTCCGGGGCGGCCCCACTATGGCTACACCTTC	CASSPGRPHYGYTF
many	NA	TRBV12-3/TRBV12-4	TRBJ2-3	TGTGCCAGCGGAGGACCGGATACGCAGTATTTT	CASGGPDTQYF
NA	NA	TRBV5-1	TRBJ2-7	TGCGCCAGCAGCTTGGTCCAGGGCTACGAGCAGTACTTC	CASSLVQGYEQYF
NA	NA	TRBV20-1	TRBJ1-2	TGCAGTGCTAGGCGTGACGGCTACACCTTC	CSARRDGYTF
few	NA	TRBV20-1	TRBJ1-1	TGCAGTGCTCCCGATCTGAACACTGAAGCTTTCTTT	CSAPDLNTEAFF
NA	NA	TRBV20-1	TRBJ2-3	TGCAGTGCTAGGCAACCTGGGGGAGCGGATACGCAGTATTTT	CSARQPGGADTQYF
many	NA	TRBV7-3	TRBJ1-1	TGTGCCAGCAGCTTTGGTGGGTCAACTGAAGCTTTCTTT	CASSFGGSTEAFF
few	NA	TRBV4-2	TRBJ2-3	TGTGCCAGCAGCCTACGCCAGGAAGATACGCAGTATTTT	CASSLRQEDTQYF
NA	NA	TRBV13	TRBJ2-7	TGTGCCAGCAGCTTTCGTGGTAGGACCTACGAGCAGTACTTC	CASSFRGRTYEQYF
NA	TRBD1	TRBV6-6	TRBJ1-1	TGTGCCAGCAGCCCGGACAGGGCGACTGAAGCTTTCTTT	CASSPDRATEAFF
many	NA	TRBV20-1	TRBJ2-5	TGCAGTCCCACTGGGCGAGAGACCCAGTACTTC	CSPTGRETQYF
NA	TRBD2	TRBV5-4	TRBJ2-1	TGTGCCAGCAGCTTAGAGCTAGCGGGGGGGCCGAAGTTCTTC	CASSLELAGGPKFF
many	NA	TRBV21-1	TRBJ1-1	TGTGCCAGCAGCAAACCGACCAACACTGAAGCTTTCTTT	CASSKPTNTEAFF